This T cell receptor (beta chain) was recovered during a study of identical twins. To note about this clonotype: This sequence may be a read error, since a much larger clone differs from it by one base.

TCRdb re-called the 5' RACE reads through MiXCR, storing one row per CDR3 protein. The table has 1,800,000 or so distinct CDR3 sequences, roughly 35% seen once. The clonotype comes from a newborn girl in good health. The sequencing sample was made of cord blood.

The CDR3 region has the DNA TGTGCCAGCGGCAAAATGGGGACTAGCGGGGACTCCTACGAGCAGTACTTC. This codes for CASGKMGTSGDSYEQYF. The genes are TRBV21-1 and TRBJ2-7; the table's D call, TRBD2, was not checked against the DNA. TRBV21-1 is reported as a pseudogene. This CDR3 has 17 residues.